A single sample gave rise to the 22 T cell receptor beta chains below, sequenced in a study of resident and recirculating memory T cells in vitiligo. TCRdb's copy holds only in-frame clones and misses some; the assay was immunoSEQ multiplex PCR. The table lists roughly 80,000 clones, approximately 90% of them singletons. The sample taken for sequencing was blood. The receptors stem from a male donor with vitiligo.

The chain couples TRBV9 to TRBJ1-3, with 8 positions matching TRBD1. From germline, CDR1 is SGDLS and CDR2 YYNGEE. This CDR3 region has 17 residues. J gave up 0 bases and V 4 bases, and 9 bases lay outside the gene matches. The CDR3 coding sequence is TGTGCCAGCAGCCCCACCGGGACAGGATTCTCTGGAAACACCATATATTTT. The encoded protein is CASSPTGTGFSGNTIYF.

In DNA, the CDR3 is TGTGCCAGCAGGTTGCTAGCGGGAGGCGGCACAGATACGCAGTATTTT. Translated, it gives CASRLLAGGGTDTQYF. The chain employs TRBV6-6 and TRBJ2-3, with 11 bases that match TRBD2. Germline CDR1 MNHNY, CDR2 SVGAGI (reference sequence). The V segment lost 6 bases and the J segment 1 base; nucleotides outside the gene matches: 6. The CDR3 sequence is 16 residues long.

The V call is TRBV2, the J call TRBJ1-1, with a tentative D call TRBD1 (6 bases). Trimming shortened V by 2 bases and J by 4 bases, and 14 bases separated the two germline ends. CDR3 length: 15 amino acids. CDR1 is SNHLY, CDR2 FYNNEI, per germline. The CDR3 loop is CASSELGGRTTEAFF. The CDR3, as DNA: TGTGCCAGCAGTGAATTGGGGGGGCGGACCACTGAAGCTTTCTTT.

The J gene is TRBJ1-3, the V gene TRBV28; D unresolved. Trimming took off 4 bases at V and 1 base at J, with 26 bases between the two ends. The CDR3 is 20 amino acids. The germline V gene encodes CDR1 MDHEN and CDR2 SYDVKM. The CDR3, as DNA: TGTGCCAGCAGTTCCCGCTGGGCAAGAACTGATGCCCGATCTGGAAACACCATATATTTT. Translated, it gives CASSSRWARTDARSGNTIYF.

V usage is TRBV5-4 and J usage is TRBJ1-3; TRBD1 might be the D (6 bases). This CDR3 contains 15 residues. The V and J ends lost 0 bases and 11 bases respectively, with 18 bases between them. Germline V gene lookup returns CDR1 SGHNT and CDR2 YYREEE (reference sequence). CDR3 loop: CASSLGQAKQGAIYF. The CDR3 nucleotides read TGTGCCAGCAGCTTGGGACAGGCCAAACAAGGGGCCATATATTTT.

The chain is built from TRBV4-1 and TRBJ2-1, with 9 bases identical to TRBD2. Per germline, CDR1 MGHRA and CDR2 YSYEKL. The CDR3 has 16 residues. With V trimmed by 0 bases and J by 6 bases, 6 bases remained unmatched. This chain's CDR3 is CASSQETSGRGNEQFF. The DNA of the CDR3 is TGCGCCAGCAGCCAAGAGACTAGCGGAAGGGGCAATGAGCAGTTCTTC.

The chain couples TRBV9 to TRBJ1-2; TRBD1 aligns across 9 bases. The CDR3 has 14 amino acids. Looked up from germline, CDR1 is SGDLS and CDR2 is YYNGEE. Trimming cost V 4 bases and J 5 bases; bases outside gene matches: 6. This CDR3 is CASSPRDRVYGYTF. In DNA form, the CDR3 reads TGTGCCAGCAGCCCCCGGGACAGGGTGTATGGCTACACCTTC.

The chain combines TRBV19 with TRBJ2-7; the D gene is possibly TRBD1 (5 bases). The germline V and J ends were trimmed by 5 bases and 4 bases, with 12 bases remaining between them. Germline V gene lookup returns CDR1 LNHDA and CDR2 SQIVND (reference sequence). The CDR3 runs 13 residues. CDR3 in amino acids: CASSSWTPYEQYF. The DNA of the CDR3 is TGTGCCAGTAGTTCCTGGACACCTTACGAGCAGTACTTC. Full variable domain (missing parts from reference TRBV19 and TRBJ2-7): DGGITQSPKYLFRKEGQNVTLSCEQNLNHDAMYWYRQDPGQGLRLIYYSQIVNDFQKGDIAEGYSVSREKKESFPLTVTSAQKNPTAFYLCASSSWTPYEQYFGPGTRLTVT.

This clone has only one observation. The chain carries TRBV19 and TRBJ1-1, with 7 positions matching TRBD1. This CDR3 is built from 15 residues. V lost 5 bases, J lost 0 bases, and 6 bases stayed unmatched. In germline, CDR1 is LNHDA, CDR2 SQIVND (reference sequence). DNA of the CDR3: TGTGCCAGTAGTGACACGGGACAGATGAACACTGAAGCTTTCTTT. This gives the protein CASSDTGQMNTEAFF.

The count of this clone is one. This sequence joins TRBV18 and TRBJ1-2, with D perhaps matching TRBD1 (6 bases). Germline CDR1 reads KGHSH; CDR2 reads LQKENI. With 5 bases removed from V and 6 bases from J, the gap between germline ends came to 13 bases. CDR3 length: 13 residues. This CDR3 is CASSIRDTHGYTF. The CDR3 DNA reads as TGTGCCAGCTCAATCCGGGACACTCATGGCTACACCTTC.

This chain uses TRBV11-2 with TRBJ2-2; D may be TRBD2 (7 bases). CDR1 and CDR2 (germline): SGHAT, FQNNGV. The V and J ends lost 5 bases and 5 bases respectively, with 18 bases between them. This CDR3 has 16 amino acids. CDR3 protein: CASSRLRGRSTGELFF. The CDR3 bases are TGTGCCAGCAGCCGCTTGCGGGGGCGCAGTACCGGGGAGCTGTTTTTT.

The chain recombines TRBV11-2 with TRBJ2-1; 7 positions match TRBD1. This CDR3 has 16 residues. The ends lost 7 bases at V and 3 bases at J; junction bases unmatched: 12. In germline, CDR1 is SGHAT, CDR2 FQNNGV. The CDR3: CASKYTGTAVYNEQFF. The CDR3 bases are TGTGCCAGCAAATACACCGGGACAGCGGTCTACAATGAGCAGTTCTTC.

This clone showed up just a few times. In DNA form, the CDR3 reads TGTGCCAGCAGTGAAGCAGACGGGATCTCTGGAAACACCATATATTTT. Translating it yields CASSEADGISGNTIYF. The rearrangement links TRBV6-1 to TRBJ1-3; no firm D call. There are 16 residues in the CDR3. Germline CDR1 MNHNS, CDR2 SASEGT. V lost 0 bases and J lost 0, with 9 bases in between.

This clone was observed once. This chain links TRBV6-1 with TRBJ2-7; D call uncertain. The V and J ends lost 4 bases and 3 bases respectively, with 7 bases between them. Per the germline V gene, CDR1 is MNHNS and CDR2 is SASEGT. This CDR3 has 12 residues. CDR3 DNA sequence: TGTGCCAGCAGTGTGAGCATCTACGAGCAGTACTTC. Its protein is CASSVSIYEQYF.

The chain uses TRBV27 and TRBJ2-7; 9 nucleotides line up with TRBD2. The CDR3 is made up of 14 amino acids. J lost 3 bases, V lost 7 bases, and 7 bases had no gene match. Germline V gene data show CDR1 as MNHEY and CDR2 as SMNVEV (reference sequence). CDR3 residues: CASKFSGSGYEQYF. The CDR3 coding sequence is TGTGCCAGCAAGTTTAGCGGGAGTGGCTACGAGCAGTACTTC.

The chain has TRBV5-6 and TRBJ2-7; D not certain. CDR3 size: 16 residues. V was cut by 1 base and J by 1 base, with 15 bases left in between. Germline loops: CDR1 SGHDT, CDR2 YYEEEE. DNA of the CDR3: TGTGCCAGCAGCTTGTCATGGCAGGAAATGTCCTACGAGCAGTACTTC. Its protein is CASSLSWQEMSYEQYF. The full variable domain, rest sourced from reference TRBV5-6 and TRBJ2-7, is DAGVTQSPTHLIKTRGQQVTLRCSPKSGHDTVSWYQQALGQGPQFIFQYYEEEERQRGNFPDRFSGHQFPNYSSELNVNALLLGDSALYLCASSLSWQEMSYEQYFGPGTRLTVT.

This clone was observed once. The gene calls are TRBV27 and TRBJ2-7; 10 positions match TRBD2. Germline trimming cut 3 bases from V and 9 bases from J; bases unmatched to any gene: 8. Germline loops: CDR1 MNHEY, CDR2 SMNVEV (reference sequence). The CDR3 consists of 14 residues. The CDR3 is CASSLRSGTSAQYF. The CDR3 nucleotides are TGTGCCAGCAGTTTGCGCTCCGGGACTAGCGCGCAGTACTTC.

V is TRBV9 and J is TRBJ2-1; D remains ambiguous. Germline V gene sequence: CDR1 SGDLS, CDR2 YYNGEE. V lost 3 bases to trimming and J lost 1 base, with 8 bases between them. The CDR3 is 14 residues long. The CDR3 reads CASSGSPSYNEQFF. CDR3 coding DNA: TGTGCCAGCAGCGGGAGTCCTTCCTACAATGAGCAGTTCTTC.

J is TRBJ2-7 and V is TRBV9; D might be TRBD1 (7 bases). The germline V gene encodes CDR1 SGDLS and CDR2 YYNGEE. This CDR3 comprises 13 residues. Trimming took off 4 bases at V and 6 bases at J, with 14 bases between the two ends. CDR3 sequence: CASSPRQGGEQYF. The CDR3 DNA reads as TGTGCCAGCAGCCCACGACAGGGAGGCGAGCAGTACTTC.

The chain is built from TRBV7-6 and TRBJ1-5; maybe TRBD1 (6 bases). The CDR3 is 14 residues long. Trimming took off 1 base at V and 9 bases at J, with 13 bases between the two ends. CDR1 and CDR2 (germline): SGHVS, FNYEAQ. This CDR3 reads CASSLDGTRGPQHF. In nucleotides, the CDR3 is TGTGCCAGCAGCTTAGATGGGACCAGGGGGCCCCAGCATTTT.

The chain employs TRBV28 and TRBJ2-1; no clear D gene. This CDR3 spans 13 amino acids. Per germline, CDR1 MDHEN and CDR2 SYDVKM. V shed 5 bases and J shed 5 bases, with 10 bases lying between them. In DNA form, the CDR3 reads TGTGCCAGCAGTCTCCAGGTAAACAATGAGCAGTTCTTC. Protein product: CASSLQVNNEQFF.

This chain connects TRBV19 to TRBJ1-1; tentative D call: TRBD1 (5 bases). Germline assignment: CDR1 LNHDA and CDR2 SQIVND (reference sequence). The CDR3 is made up of 12 amino acids. V lost 7 bases to trimming and J lost 5 bases, with 11 bases between them. The CDR3 spells CASNRRWTEAFF. The CDR3 bases are TGTGCCAGTAACAGGCGGTGGACTGAAGCTTTCTTT.